The 12 T cell receptor beta chains reported below all come from one sample, sequenced in a study of blood T cell repertoires in COVID-19. Profiled with immunoSEQ multiplex PCR; TCRdb holds only in-frame clones, not every one. The profile shows about 90,000 clones, around 93% of them singletons. Source material: peripheral blood. Source of these receptors: a human donor with active COVID-19. The donor label of this sample is uncertain.

This clone turned up a few times. The gene calls are TRBV6-2 or TRBV6-3 and TRBJ2-7, with 10 bases identical to TRBD2. CDR1 MNHEY and CDR2 SVGEGT come from the germline V gene. With 6 bases clipped from V and 0 bases from J, the junction kept 11 bases outside the gene matches. The CDR3 covers 17 residues. The DNA for the CDR3 is TGTGCCAGCAGGTACCCGGTAGCGGGGGGCGACTCCTACGAGCAGTACTTC. Protein product: CASRYPVAGGDSYEQYF.

The chain couples TRBV9 to TRBJ1-1; no clear D gene. Germline V gene data show CDR1 as SGDLS and CDR2 as YYNGEE. Trimming removed 4 bases at V and 1 base at J, with 14 bases between. CDR3 length equals 15 residues. CDR3 in amino acids: CASSPLTHWNTEAFF. CDR3 in DNA: TGTGCCAGCAGCCCATTGACACACTGGAACACTGAAGCTTTCTTT. The variable domain in full, completed from reference TRBV9 and TRBJ1-1, reads DSGVTQTPKHLITATGQRVTLRCSPRSGDLSVYWYQQSLDQGLQFLIQYYNGEERAKGNILERFSAQQFPDLHSELNLSSLELGDSALYFCASSPLTHWNTEAFFGQGTRLTVV.

The chain is built from TRBV19 and TRBJ2-5; 7 bases map to TRBD2. The V gene's germline CDR1 is LNHDA and CDR2 SQIVND (reference sequence). V gave up 1 base and J gave up 5 bases; unmatched junction bases: 7. The CDR3 has 15 amino acids. CDR3 sequence (DNA): TGTGCCAGTAGTATAGTTATCGGGGGGTGGGAGACCCAGTACTTC. Amino acids: CASSIVIGGWETQYF.

The genes are TRBV11-2 and TRBJ1-4; 7 bases line up with TRBD1. The V segment lost 3 bases and the J segment 8 bases; nucleotides outside the gene matches: 9. Germline V gives CDR1 SGHAT, CDR2 FQNNGV. This CDR3 spans 15 amino acids. CDR3: CASSFETGRDEKLFF. CDR3 bases: TGTGCCAGCAGCTTTGAGACAGGGCGGGACGAAAAACTGTTTTTT.

V is TRBV18 and J is TRBJ2-7; D is perhaps TRBD2 (6 bases). This CDR3 has 13 residues. Trimming cost V 0 bases and J 7 bases, with 10 bases left between them. CDR1 is KGHSH and CDR2 is LQKENI in the germline V gene. The CDR3 region has the DNA TGTGCCAGCTCACCACCAGGAGGGGTTGAGCAGTACTTC. It translates to CASSPPGGVEQYF.

The J gene is TRBJ1-6, the V gene TRBV6-1; maybe TRBD1 (5 bases). V gave up 3 bases and J gave up 6 bases, with 12 bases separating them. The CDR3 consists of 15 residues. Germline lookup yields CDR1 MNHNS and CDR2 SASEGT. This CDR3 is CASSDRWGGNSPLHF. The DNA for the CDR3 is TGTGCCAGCAGTGATCGGTGGGGCGGTAATTCACCCCTCCACTTT.

This chain connects TRBV6-5 to TRBJ1-5; 8 nucleotides agree with TRBD1. Germline V gene sequence: CDR1 MNHEY, CDR2 SVGAGI. This CDR3 is 15 amino acids long. V shed 0 bases, J shed 7 bases, and the junction held 5 bases outside the gene matches. The CDR3 protein is CASSYSTGGKQPQHF. DNA for the CDR3: TGTGCCAGCAGTTACTCTACAGGGGGAAAGCAGCCCCAGCATTTT.

The chain has TRBV19 and TRBJ1-2, with D tentatively TRBD1 (5 bases). V was cut by 4 bases and J by 8 bases, with 17 bases left in between. Germline assignment: CDR1 LNHDA and CDR2 SQIVND (reference sequence). This CDR3 comprises 14 residues. Here the CDR3 DNA reads TGTGCCAGTAGTACAGGACAAGGGTTATTCGGCTACACCTTC. Translation: CASSTGQGLFGYTF.

V is TRBV18 and J is TRBJ1-6, with no clear D. Germline CDR1 and CDR2: KGHSH and LQKENI. V dropped 2 bases and J dropped 7 bases, with 9 bases sitting between them. The length of the CDR3 is 14 residues. DNA of the CDR3: TGTGCCAGCTCACCAACGGGCGGGAATTCACCCCTCCACTTT. As protein: CASSPTGGNSPLHF.

This chain joins TRBV6-2 or TRBV6-3 and TRBJ2-1, with TRBD2 matching over 7 bases. Germline V CDR1 and CDR2: MNHEY, SVGEGT. CDR3 length equals 17 residues. With V trimmed by 0 bases and J by 3 bases, 8 bases remained unmatched. The CDR3 DNA follows: TGTGCCAGCAGTTACTCGAGTGGGAGGGGCGGCTACAATGAGCAGTTCTTC. Translating it yields CASSYSSGRGGYNEQFF.

V and J are TRBV19 and TRBJ1-6, with D unresolved. Per germline, CDR1 LNHDA and CDR2 SQIVND (reference sequence). Deletions cut 5 bases from V and 6 bases from J, with 11 bases between. The CDR3 covers 14 residues. CDR3 amino acids: CASSHQSSNSPLHF. In DNA form, the CDR3 reads TGTGCCAGTAGTCACCAATCTAGTAATTCACCCCTCCACTTT.

The chain links TRBV3-1 (or the pseudogene TRBV3-2) to TRBJ2-2, with 7 positions matching TRBD1. CDR1 is LGHDT and CDR2 is YNNKEL in the germline V gene (reference sequence). The length of the CDR3 is 14 residues. V was pared by 6 bases and J by 6 bases, with 7 bases of the junction left unmatched. The CDR3 reads CASSTGAGSGELFF. The CDR3 DNA follows: TGTGCCAGCAGTACAGGGGCTGGCTCCGGGGAGCTGTTTTTT.